Shown below are 6 T cell receptor beta chains from a single sample sequenced in a study of control samples from healthy donors and cancer patients. This table comes from immunoSEQ multiplex PCR, and its TCRdb copy is limited to in-frame clones, with some not included. The sample has approximately 180,000 clones; 90% to 95% are singletons. What was sequenced was blood. The receptor set was obtained from a woman under 30 in good health.

This chain joins TRBV5-1 and TRBJ2-1; TRBD2 matches 8 bases. The CDR3 consists of 13 residues. Germline CDR1 is SGHRS and CDR2 is YFSETQ. With V trimmed by 0 bases and J by 8 bases, 1 base remained unmatched. CDR3 coding DNA: TGCGCCAGCAGCTTGGAACTAGCGGATGAGCAGTTCTTC. Amino acids: CASSLELADEQFF. Together with reference TRBV5-1 and TRBJ2-1, the CDR3 gives the full variable domain: KAGVTQTPRYLIKTRGQQVTLSCSPISGHRSVSWYQQTPGQGLQFLFEYFSETQRNKGNFPGRFSGRQFSNSRSEMNVSTLELGDSALYLCASSLELADEQFFGPGTRLTVL.

This clone has just one count. This chain links TRBV12-3 or TRBV12-4 with TRBJ1-1; D perhaps matches TRBD1 (6 bases). The CDR3 sequence is 13 residues long. V gave up 4 bases and J gave up 0 bases, with 6 bases separating them. The CDR3 is CASSYRVNTEAFF. As DNA, the CDR3 is TGTGCCAGCAGTTACAGGGTGAACACTGAAGCTTTCTTT.

V is TRBV7-2 and J is TRBJ2-5, with 7 bases identical to TRBD1. CDR3 length: 15 amino acids. V was clipped by 3 bases and J by 2 bases; unmatched bases: 6. Germline V gene lookup returns CDR1 SGHTA and CDR2 FQGNSA. The CDR3 sequence: CASSFQRGQQETQYF. The CDR3 region has the DNA TGTGCCAGCAGCTTTCAGAGGGGACAGCAAGAGACCCAGTACTTC.

This chain uses TRBV10-3 with TRBJ2-2; 8 bases agree with TRBD1. The V segment lost 6 bases and the J segment 3 bases; nucleotides outside the gene matches: 6. The CDR3 totals 15 residues. Germline CDR1 is ENHRY and CDR2 is SYGVKD. For the CDR3, the DNA is TGTGCCATCAGGGGGAAGACAGGGGACACCGGGGAGCTGTTTTTT. This sequence encodes CAIRGKTGDTGELFF.

The rearrangement links TRBV27 to TRBJ1-2; D is possibly TRBD1 (5 bases). Trimming took 3 bases from V and 4 from J, leaving 12 bases between them. Germline lookup yields CDR1 MNHEY and CDR2 SMNVEV (reference sequence). The CDR3 length is 14 residues. DNA of the CDR3: TGTGCCAGCAGTTTGGGGGGTGCCCTCTATGGCTACACCTTC. Translation gives CASSLGGALYGYTF.

This chain links TRBV10-2 with TRBJ2-3; D not certain. Per the germline V gene, CDR1 is WSHSY and CDR2 is SAAADI. The CDR3 consists of 12 residues. Trimming cost V 3 bases and J 6 bases, with 7 bases left between them. CDR3 nucleotides: TGCGCCAGCAGTGAAACCGGGGATACGCAGTATTTT. It translates to CASSETGDTQYF.